These 21 T cell receptor beta chains were all obtained from the same sample, sequenced in a study of molecular identifiers for immune sequencing clone quantification. TCRdb passed the PCR reads through MiXCR, listing each CDR3 protein once. The sample lists 460,000 or so distinct CDR3 sequences, 20% to 25% seen once, with about 0.8% in the top ten. What was sequenced was naive CD8+ T cells from blood, with Jurkat cell RNA spiked in. Described subset: FACS-sorted CD8+CD4-CCR7+CD45RA+ naive T cells. The origin of the receptors is a human donor in good health. Some libraries in this study had Jurkat cell RNA spiked in.

Points on this clonotype: Possible read error: a much larger clone is one base away. This sequence joins TRBV5-3 and TRBJ2-4; D is undetermined. TRBV5-3 belongs to the ORF category, with a function that is uncertain. The CDR3 totals 15 residues. CDR3 protein: CASSLAADHKNIQYF. The CDR3 bases are TGTGCCAGCAGCTTGGCGGCTGATCACAAAAACATTCAGTACTTC.

A word on this clonotype: The junction differs from germline at one of its ends, possibly a read error. The J gene is TRBJ1-4, the V gene TRBV19; a possible D gene is TRBD1 (5 bases). From germline, CDR1 is LNHDA and CDR2 SQIVND (reference sequence). There are 12 residues in the CDR3. DNA of the CDR3: TGTGCCAGTAGGCCGGCAGGGCGAAAACTGTCTTTT. This gives the protein CASRPAGRKLSF.

This chain connects TRBV4-3 to TRBJ2-7; 10 bases are shared with TRBD1. CDR1 LGHNA and CDR2 YSLEER come from the germline V gene. J gave up 7 bases and V 1 base, and 10 bases lay outside the gene matches. The CDR3 has 16 residues. The DNA for the CDR3 is TGCGCCAGCAGCCAAGCGGACAGGGGGACAGGAGGGGAGCAGTACTTC. As protein: CASSQADRGTGGEQYF.

J is TRBJ2-3 and V is TRBV12-5; 10 bases are shared with TRBD1. CDR3 length: 14 amino acids. Germline V gene sequence: CDR1 LGHNT, CDR2 FRNRAP. The V and J ends lost 7 bases and 2 bases, in that order; junction bases with no gene match: 3. The CDR3 nucleotides are TGTGCTAGTGATGACAGGGGGCTCACAGATACGCAGTATTTT. Its translation: CASDDRGLTDTQYF.

This clonotype was observed a few times. J is TRBJ1-2 and V is TRBV20-1; no firm D call. CDR1 is DFQATT, CDR2 SNEGSKA, per germline (reference sequence). The CDR3 sequence is 13 residues long. Between the trimmed V and J ends, which lost 1 base and 5 bases, there was a span of 11 bases. CDR3 amino acids: CSARGGSRYGYTF. The CDR3 nucleotides are TGCAGTGCTAGAGGCGGCAGCCGGTATGGCTACACCTTC.

The rearrangement uses TRBV27 and TRBJ2-3; the D gene is possibly TRBD2 (7 bases). Germline V gene data show CDR1 as MNHEY and CDR2 as SMNVEV (reference sequence). With 8 bases removed from V and 5 bases from J, the gap between germline ends came to 20 bases. This CDR3 is built from 15 residues. This CDR3 is CASLGPGGRGDTQYF. DNA for the CDR3: TGTGCCAGCCTTGGGCCCGGGGGGCGGGGAGATACGCAGTATTTT.

This clonotype was picked up many times. The chain carries TRBV7-9 and TRBJ2-7; D not resolved. CDR1 and CDR2 from the germline V gene are SEHNR and FQNEAQ (reference sequence). The CDR3 contains 17 residues. Trimming took 5 bases from V and 0 from J, leaving 20 bases between them. For the CDR3, the DNA is TGTGCCAGCAGCGCCGCCGTTTGGGCCGCCCCCTCCTACGAGCAGTACTTC. This gives the protein CASSAAVWAAPSYEQYF. Filled out from reference TRBV7-9 and TRBJ2-7, the complete variable domain reads DTGVSQNPRHKITKRGQNVTFRCDPISEHNRLYWYRQTLGQGPEFLTYFQNEAQLEKSRLLSDRFSAERPKGSFSTLEIQRTEQGDSAMYLCASSAAVWAAPSYEQYFGPGTRLTVT.

This clonotype was observed at least ten times. CDR3 coding DNA: TGTGCCAGCAGCTTCGAAGATACGCAGTATTTT. It yields the protein CASSFEDTQYF. This chain connects TRBV5-5 to TRBJ2-3; D unclear. This CDR3 is 11 amino acids long. The V end was cut by 2 bases, the J end by 5 bases, with 3 bases between. Looked up from germline, CDR1 is SGHKS and CDR2 is YYEKEE (reference sequence).

The chain carries TRBV20-1 and TRBJ2-3; D is perhaps TRBD1 or TRBD2 (7 bases each). Trimming cost V 1 base and J 4 bases, with 27 bases left between them. CDR3 length equals 19 residues. Germline loops: CDR1 DFQATT, CDR2 SNEGSKA (reference sequence). CDR3: CSARAQGQTLAGGSDTQYF. In nucleotides, the CDR3 is TGCAGTGCTAGAGCTCAGGGACAGACGTTAGCGGGCGGTTCAGATACGCAGTATTTT.

The V and J genes are TRBV7-2 and TRBJ1-4, with 8 bases aligning to TRBD1. The trim removed 3 bases at V and 8 bases at J, leaving 11 bases unmatched. CDR3 length: 16 residues. Looked up from germline, CDR1 is SGHTA and CDR2 is FQGNSA. The CDR3 loop reads CASSFADRAAEEKLFF. In DNA, the CDR3 is TGTGCCAGCAGCTTTGCGGACAGGGCGGCCGAGGAAAAACTGTTTTTT.

The V and J genes are TRBV27 and TRBJ2-1; TRBD1 aligns across 9 bases. This CDR3 is built from 16 residues. CDR1 is MNHEY, CDR2 SMNVEV, per germline (reference sequence). Germline trimming cut 2 bases from V and 7 bases from J; bases unmatched to any gene: 9. The CDR3 reads CASSLVLGQGTNEQFF. The DNA of the CDR3 is TGTGCCAGCAGTTTAGTTTTAGGACAGGGGACAAATGAGCAGTTCTTC.

Regarding this clonotype: This may arise from a read error, as a much more abundant clone is one base away. The chain has TRBV20-1 and TRBJ2-3; 8 nucleotides line up with TRBD1. The CDR3 contains 15 residues. Germline assignment: CDR1 DFQATT and CDR2 SNEGSKA (reference sequence). CDR3 DNA: TGCAGTGCTAGAGGTTGGACAGGGAAAACAGATGCGCAGTATTTT. Translating it yields CSARGWTGKTDAQYF.

This clonotype was recorded many times. This sequence joins TRBV12-3 or TRBV12-4 and TRBJ2-5, with 8 bases lining up with TRBD2. V shed 6 bases, J shed 7 bases, and the junction held 13 bases outside the gene matches. The CDR3 covers 15 residues. The CDR3 reads CASSTNILAVGTQYF. The CDR3 nucleotides are TGTGCCAGCAGCACCAACATACTAGCGGTTGGGACCCAGTACTTC.

This clonotype has only a few counts. The V gene is TRBV27, the J gene TRBJ2-2, with unresolved D. V was cut by 7 bases and J by 5 bases, with 11 bases left in between. Germline assignment: CDR1 MNHEY and CDR2 SMNVEV (reference sequence). The CDR3 is made up of 13 amino acids. The CDR3 loop reads CASTTIVTGELFF. For the CDR3, the DNA is TGTGCCAGCACCACAATTGTGACCGGGGAGCTGTTTTTT.

A note on this clonotype: One end of the junction fails to match germline, which may point to a read error. CDR3 amino acids: CASSQASIYEQCF. The CDR3 DNA reads as TGTGCCAGCAGCCAGGCCTCTATCTACGAGCAGTGCTTC. The J gene is TRBJ2-7, the V gene TRBV14; no firm D call. The CDR3 has 13 residues. Germline CDR1 SGHDN, CDR2 FVKESK.

Many counts were recorded for this clonotype. The chain links TRBV6-5 to TRBJ2-7, with a possible D match to TRBD1 (5 bases). The V end lost 2 bases, the J end lost 5 bases, and 22 bases lay between the germline ends. CDR3 size: 17 residues. Germline CDR1 reads MNHEY; CDR2 reads SVGAGI. The chain's CDR3 is CASSYGPRAQGLHEQYF. In DNA form, the CDR3 reads TGTGCCAGCAGTTACGGCCCCCGGGCCCAGGGATTACACGAGCAGTACTTC.

The rearrangement joins TRBV27 to TRBJ2-1; D gene uncertain. CDR1 MNHEY and CDR2 SMNVEV come from the germline V gene (reference sequence). The CDR3 is 16 amino acids. Trimming pared 4 bases from V and 5 bases from J, leaving 18 bases between. DNA of the CDR3: TGTGCCAGCAGTTACCTGAACTACCAACTTGACAATGAGCAGTTCTTC. It yields the protein CASSYLNYQLDNEQFF.

This clonotype has only one observation. A much larger clone differs by one base, so this may be a read error. Given the absence of the conserved phenylalanine or tryptophan at the CDR3 end, a read error is likely. The V gene is TRBV29-1, the J gene TRBJ1-1, with a tentative D call TRBD1 (5 bases). V was clipped by 1 base and J by 6 bases, with 9 bases between them. The CDR3 sequence is 12 residues long. Germline CDR1 reads SQVTM; CDR2 reads ANQGSEA. The chain's CDR3 is CSVEGRGAEAFL. The CDR3 DNA reads as TGCAGCGTTGAAGGGAGGGGCGCTGAAGCTTTCCTT.

The chain employs TRBV27 and TRBJ1-1; D is ambiguous. CDR3 length: 17 amino acids. V gave up 3 bases and J gave up 0 bases, with 17 bases separating them. CDR1 is MNHEY and CDR2 is SMNVEV in the germline V gene (reference sequence). The CDR3 is CASSLLTPRGLNTEAFF. The DNA for the CDR3 is TGTGCCAGCAGTTTGCTCACCCCACGCGGTTTGAACACTGAAGCTTTCTTT.

In its sample, this clonotype was seen many times. CDR3 protein: CASTPSGGGYTDTQYF. Written as DNA, the CDR3 is TGTGCCAGCACCCCGTCCGGCGGGGGATACACAGATACGCAGTATTTT. This rearrangement joins TRBV7-2 to TRBJ2-3; TRBD2 aligns across 7 bases. The V gene end was trimmed by 7 bases and the J gene end by 2 bases; junction bases not matched to a gene: 12. The CDR3 loop spans 16 amino acids. Germline CDR1 reads SGHTA; CDR2 reads FQGNSA.

J is TRBJ2-1 and V is TRBV6-5, with D possibly matching TRBD2 (5 bases). Germline lookup yields CDR1 MNHEY and CDR2 SVGAGI. Between the trimmed V and J ends, which lost 5 bases and 2 bases, there was a span of 7 bases. This CDR3 has 13 amino acids. Here the CDR3 reads CASSGEPYNEQFF. The CDR3 DNA sequence: TGTGCCAGCAGTGGGGAGCCCTACAATGAGCAGTTCTTC.